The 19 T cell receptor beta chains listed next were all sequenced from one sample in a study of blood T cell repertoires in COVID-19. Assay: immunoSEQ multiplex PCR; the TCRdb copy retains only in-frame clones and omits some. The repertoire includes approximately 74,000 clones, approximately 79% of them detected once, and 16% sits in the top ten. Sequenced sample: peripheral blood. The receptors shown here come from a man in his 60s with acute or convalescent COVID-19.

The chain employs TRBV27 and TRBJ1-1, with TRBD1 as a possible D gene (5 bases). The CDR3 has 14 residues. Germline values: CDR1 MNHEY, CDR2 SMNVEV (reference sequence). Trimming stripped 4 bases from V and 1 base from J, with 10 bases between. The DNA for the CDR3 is TGTGCCAGCAGTTACCAGGGTGGGAACACTGAAGCTTTCTTT. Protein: CASSYQGGNTEAFF.

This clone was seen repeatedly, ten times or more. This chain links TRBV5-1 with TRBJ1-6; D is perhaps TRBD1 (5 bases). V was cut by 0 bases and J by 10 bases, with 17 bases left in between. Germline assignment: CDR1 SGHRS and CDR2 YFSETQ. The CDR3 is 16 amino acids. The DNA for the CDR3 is TGCGCCAGCAGCTTGGATGGGGCAGGCCTGTTCTCACCCCTCCACTTT. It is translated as CASSLDGAGLFSPLHF.

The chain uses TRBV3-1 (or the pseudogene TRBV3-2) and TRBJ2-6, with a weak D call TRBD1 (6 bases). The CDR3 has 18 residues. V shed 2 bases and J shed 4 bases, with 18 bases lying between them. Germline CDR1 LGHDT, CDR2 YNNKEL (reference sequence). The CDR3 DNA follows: TGTGCCAGCAGCCAACAAACCTTACAGGGTCGAGGGGCCAACGTCCTGACTTTC. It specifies CASSQQTLQGRGANVLTF.

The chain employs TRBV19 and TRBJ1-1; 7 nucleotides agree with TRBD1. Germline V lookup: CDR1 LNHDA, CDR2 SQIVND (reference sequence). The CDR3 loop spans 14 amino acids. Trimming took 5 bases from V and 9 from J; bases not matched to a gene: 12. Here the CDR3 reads CASSHFGTAIQAFF. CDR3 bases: TGTGCCAGTAGTCACTTCGGGACAGCAATTCAAGCTTTCTTT.

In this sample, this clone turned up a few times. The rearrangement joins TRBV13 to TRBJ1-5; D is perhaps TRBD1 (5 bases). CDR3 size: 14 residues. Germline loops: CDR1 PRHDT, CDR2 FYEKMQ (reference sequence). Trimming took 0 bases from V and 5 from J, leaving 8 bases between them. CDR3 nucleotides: TGTGCCAGCAGCTTAGGTTCGGGGGATCAGCCCCAGCATTTT. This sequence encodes CASSLGSGDQPQHF.

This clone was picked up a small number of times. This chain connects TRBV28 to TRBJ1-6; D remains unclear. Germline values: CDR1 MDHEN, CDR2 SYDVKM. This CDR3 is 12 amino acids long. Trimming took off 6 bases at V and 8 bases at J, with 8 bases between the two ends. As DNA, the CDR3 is TGTGCCAGCAGCTCTATAGATTCACCCCTCCACTTT. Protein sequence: CASSSIDSPLHF.

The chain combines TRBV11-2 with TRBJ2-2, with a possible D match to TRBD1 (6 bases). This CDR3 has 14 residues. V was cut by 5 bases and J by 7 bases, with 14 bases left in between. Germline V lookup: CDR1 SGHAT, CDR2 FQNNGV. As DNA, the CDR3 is TGTGCCAGCAGCCGCGAACAGGGCAACGGGGAGCTGTTTTTT. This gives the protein CASSREQGNGELFF.

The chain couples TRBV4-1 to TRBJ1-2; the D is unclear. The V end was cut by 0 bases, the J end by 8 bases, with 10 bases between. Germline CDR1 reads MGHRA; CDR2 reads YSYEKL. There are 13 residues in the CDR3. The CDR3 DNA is TGCGCCAGCAGCCAAGATCACGAGGTCGGCTACACCTTC. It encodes CASSQDHEVGYTF.

This CDR3 reads CASSPGRNSNQPQHF. CDR3 coding DNA: TGTGCCAGCAGCCCGGGGAGAAATAGCAATCAGCCCCAGCATTTT. The chain has TRBV7-2 and TRBJ1-5; D unresolved. V lost 5 bases and J lost 0, with 11 bases in between. Germline V gives CDR1 SGHTA, CDR2 FQGNSA. The CDR3 is 15 amino acids.

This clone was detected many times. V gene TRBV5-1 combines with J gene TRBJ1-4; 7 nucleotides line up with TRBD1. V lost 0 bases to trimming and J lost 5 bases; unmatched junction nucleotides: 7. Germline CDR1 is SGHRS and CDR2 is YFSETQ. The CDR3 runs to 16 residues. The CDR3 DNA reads TGCGCCAGCAGCTTGGGCGGGACAGCCAGGAATGAAAAACTGTTTTTT. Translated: CASSLGGTARNEKLFF.

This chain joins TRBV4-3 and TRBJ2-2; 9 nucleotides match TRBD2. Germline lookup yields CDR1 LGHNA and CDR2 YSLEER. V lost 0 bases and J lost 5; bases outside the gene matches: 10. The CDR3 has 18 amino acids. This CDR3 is CASSQDGGRGGRTGELFF. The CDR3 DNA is TGCGCCAGCAGCCAAGATGGTGGGCGGGGGGGCCGTACCGGGGAGCTGTTTTTT.

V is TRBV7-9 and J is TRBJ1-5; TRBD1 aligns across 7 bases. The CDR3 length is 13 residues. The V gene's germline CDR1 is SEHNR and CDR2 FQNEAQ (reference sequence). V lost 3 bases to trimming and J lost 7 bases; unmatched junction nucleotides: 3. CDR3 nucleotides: TGTGCCAGCAGCTTGGAGGGGGCCCAGCCCCAGCATTTT. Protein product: CASSLEGAQPQHF.

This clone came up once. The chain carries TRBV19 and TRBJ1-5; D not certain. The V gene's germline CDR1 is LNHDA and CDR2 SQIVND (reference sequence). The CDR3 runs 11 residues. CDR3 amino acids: CVPGGGQPQHF. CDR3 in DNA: TGTGTCCCGGGTGGAGGACAGCCCCAGCATTTT. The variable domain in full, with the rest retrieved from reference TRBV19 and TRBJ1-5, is DGGITQSPKYLFRKEGQNVTLSCEQNLNHDAMYWYRQDPGQGLRLIYYSQIVNDFQKGDIAEGYSVSREKKESFPLTVTSAQKNPTAFYLCVPGGGQPQHFGDGTRLSIL.

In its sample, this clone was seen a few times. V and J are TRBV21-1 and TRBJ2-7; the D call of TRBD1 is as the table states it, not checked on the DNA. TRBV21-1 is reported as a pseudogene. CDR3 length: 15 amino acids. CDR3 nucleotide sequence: TGTGCCAGCTGTAAGGGGGACAGGGGACCCTACGAGCAGTACTTC. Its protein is CASCKGDRGPYEQYF.

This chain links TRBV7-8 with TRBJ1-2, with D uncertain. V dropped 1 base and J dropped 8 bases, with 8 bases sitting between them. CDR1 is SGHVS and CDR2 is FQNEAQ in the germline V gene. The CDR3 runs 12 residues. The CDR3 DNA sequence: TGTGCCAGCAGCTTAGGGCGGGAAGGCTACACCTTC. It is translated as CASSLGREGYTF.

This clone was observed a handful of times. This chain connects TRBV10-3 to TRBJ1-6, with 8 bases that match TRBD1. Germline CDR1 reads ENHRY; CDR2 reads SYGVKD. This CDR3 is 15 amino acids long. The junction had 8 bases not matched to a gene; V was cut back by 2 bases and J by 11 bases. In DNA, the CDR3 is TGTGCCATCAGTGAGCCACAGGGGGTTTACACACCCCTCCACTTT. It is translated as CAISEPQGVYTPLHF.

The CDR3 here is CASSMPQGVEQYF. In DNA, the CDR3 is TGTGCCAGTAGTATGCCCCAGGGGGTCGAGCAGTACTTC. This chain links TRBV19 with TRBJ2-7; 7 nucleotides align to TRBD1. Germline loops: CDR1 LNHDA, CDR2 SQIVND (reference sequence). Trimming removed 3 bases from V and 6 bases from J; junction bases left unmatched: 5. The CDR3 is 13 amino acids.

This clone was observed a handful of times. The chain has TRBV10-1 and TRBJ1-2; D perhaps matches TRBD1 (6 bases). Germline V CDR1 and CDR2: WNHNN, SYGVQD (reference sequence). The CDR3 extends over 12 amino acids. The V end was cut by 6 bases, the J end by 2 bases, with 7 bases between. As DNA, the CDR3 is TGCGCCAGCAGCGGGACAAACTATGGCTACACCTTC. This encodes CASSGTNYGYTF.

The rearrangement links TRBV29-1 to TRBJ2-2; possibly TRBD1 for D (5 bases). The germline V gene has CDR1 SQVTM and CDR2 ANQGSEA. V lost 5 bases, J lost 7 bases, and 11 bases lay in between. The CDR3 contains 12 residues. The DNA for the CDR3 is TGCAGCGTTCATCAGGGTAGCGGGGAGCTGTTTTTT. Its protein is CSVHQGSGELFF.